The clone carrying this T cell receptor (beta chain) has a count of ten or more. The antigen remains undetermined. The data derive from a study of regulatory T cells in long-lasting Graves disease. Findings and limits, study-wide: The study found lower TCR diversity in persistent Graves' patients than in newly diagnosed ones. Persistent disease preferred TRBV28, TRBJ1-2 and TRBJ2-5.

iRepertoire HTBI primers and Arm-PCR of CDR3 regions built TCR beta libraries. From the multiplex PCR reads, TCRdb called clonotypes with MiXCR, one entry per CDR3 protein. The table shows some 370,000 distinct CDR3 sequences, with 10% to 15% occurring only once. Time point here: newly diagnosed GD, antithyroid drugs for less than 3 months. PBMC-extracted RNA yielded the TCR library. The CDR3 extends over 14 amino acids. V dropped 1 base and J dropped 2 bases, with 9 bases sitting between them. This sample also belongs to another study, concerning T cells in Graves' hyperthyroidism and ophthalmopathy. That study adds: Carried out on the TCR CDR3, a first-round RT-PCR used the HTBI primer set.

V usage is TRBV12-3 or TRBV12-4 and J usage is TRBJ2-7, with D maybe TRBD1 (6 bases). The source of this sequence is a woman younger than 35 with Graves disease. This specimen consisted of peripheral blood mononuclear cells (PBMCs), obtained at new diagnosis, from a patient treated with antithyroid drugs. The CDR3 spells CASSLDTGTYEQYF. The CDR3, as DNA: TGTGCCAGCAGTTTAGACACAGGGACCTACGAGCAGTACTTC.